What follows are 20 T cell receptor beta chains derived from one specimen sequenced in a study of blood T cell repertoires in COVID-19. The assay was immunoSEQ multiplex PCR, and TCRdb's table has in-frame clones only and misses some. The sample has fewer than 250,000 clones, around 83% seen once; the top ten hold roughly 8.8%. The sequenced sample consisted of peripheral blood. These receptors were taken from a woman in her fifties or sixties with acute or convalescent COVID-19.

The rearrangement links TRBV6-5 to TRBJ1-5; D is uncertain. Trimming removed 4 bases at V and 6 bases at J, with 16 bases between. CDR1 and CDR2 (germline): MNHEY, SVGAGI. This CDR3 is built from 15 residues. CDR3 sequence reads: CASSFIRRRSQPQHF. CDR3 coding DNA: TGTGCCAGCAGTTTTATACGACGGAGGAGTCAGCCCCAGCATTTT.

This chain connects TRBV5-1 to TRBJ1-2; 11 positions match TRBD1. The CDR3 length is 14 residues. V dropped 3 bases and J dropped 7; count of bases not matched to a gene: 5. Germline V gene lookup returns CDR1 SGHRS and CDR2 YFSETQ. In DNA form, the CDR3 reads TGCGCCAGCAGCTCGATGGACAGGGGGCTTGGCTACACCTTC. Translating gives CASSSMDRGLGYTF.

V gene TRBV3-1 (or the pseudogene TRBV3-2) combines with J gene TRBJ2-7; D might be TRBD2 (5 bases). The germline CDR1 and CDR2 sequences are LGHDT and YNNKEL (reference sequence). CDR3 length: 12 amino acids. V lost 1 base, J lost 7 bases, and 8 bases lay in between. The CDR3 here is CASSQVTGEQYF. In DNA, the CDR3 is TGTGCCAGCAGCCAAGTAACGGGAGAGCAGTACTTC.

The chain uses TRBV10-1 and TRBJ2-5; no definite D call. V was clipped by 6 bases and J by 1 base, with 9 bases between them. The CDR3 contains 13 residues. Germline values: CDR1 WNHNN, CDR2 SYGVQD (reference sequence). The CDR3: CASRNSGQETQYF. CDR3 coding DNA: TGCGCCAGCAGGAATTCGGGCCAAGAGACCCAGTACTTC.

This clone has only one observation. The chain uses TRBV7-2 and TRBJ2-4, with 9 positions matching TRBD2. Per germline, CDR1 SGHTA and CDR2 FQGNSA. This CDR3 has 19 amino acids. Losses at the gene ends were 2 bases for V and 0 bases for J; bases not matched to a gene: 11. The CDR3 coding sequence is TGTGCCAGCAGCTTAAGCGCTAGCGGGATGCCGGCAGCCAAAAACATTCAGTACTTC. Encoded protein: CASSLSASGMPAAKNIQYF.

This clone was seen a handful of times. The V gene is TRBV6-5, the J gene TRBJ2-7; TRBD1 matches 9 bases. The CDR3 has 14 amino acids. CDR1 is MNHEY, CDR2 SVGAGI, per germline. The J segment lost 4 bases and the V segment lost 5 bases, leaving 6 bases of the junction unmatched. CDR3 DNA: TGTGCCAGCAGTACCGGACAGGGGAGATACGAGCAGTACTTC. Residues: CASSTGQGRYEQYF.

The chain joins TRBV29-1 to TRBJ2-1; 12 positions match TRBD2. CDR1 and CDR2 from the germline V gene are SQVTM and ANQGSEA. This CDR3 comprises 16 residues. V was pared by 7 bases and J by 0 bases, with 7 bases of the junction left unmatched. CDR3 DNA sequence: TGCAGCGACCTGGGACTAGCGGGTCCCTCCTACAATGAGCAGTTCTTC. Translating gives CSDLGLAGPSYNEQFF.

This clone was seen once. The chain recombines TRBV5-1 with TRBJ2-3, with D perhaps matching TRBD2 (6 bases). The CDR3 is 14 residues long. Trimming took 6 bases from V and 2 from J, leaving 13 bases between them. Germline V gene lookup returns CDR1 SGHRS and CDR2 YFSETQ. The CDR3 loop reads CASKVSGLTDTQYF. The CDR3 DNA sequence: TGCGCCAGCAAGGTGAGCGGGCTCACAGATACGCAGTATTTT. Supplemented by reference TRBV5-1 and TRBJ2-3, the full variable domain reads KAGVTQTPRYLIKTRGQQVTLSCSPISGHRSVSWYQQTPGQGLQFLFEYFSETQRNKGNFPGRFSGRQFSNSRSEMNVSTLELGDSALYLCASKVSGLTDTQYFGPGTRLTVL.

This rearrangement joins TRBV3-1 (or the pseudogene TRBV3-2) to TRBJ1-6; 7 nucleotides agree with TRBD1. Germline V CDR1 and CDR2: LGHDT, YNNKEL (reference sequence). CDR3 length equals 16 residues. The J segment lost 7 bases and the V segment lost 0 bases, leaving 6 bases of the junction unmatched. The CDR3: CASSQDPGGSNSPLHF. Here the CDR3 DNA reads TGTGCCAGCAGCCAAGACCCAGGGGGATCGAATTCACCCCTCCACTTT.

This sequence joins TRBV27 and TRBJ2-1, with TRBD2 identical over 14 bases. The CDR3 runs 17 residues. V dropped 10 bases and J dropped 1; count of bases not matched to a gene: 9. Germline V CDR1 and CDR2: MNHEY, SMNVEV (reference sequence). The CDR3 bases are TGTGCCACCCTGGGACTAGCGGGAGCAAGGTCCTACAATGAGCAGTTCTTC. Residues: CATLGLAGARSYNEQFF.

The chain uses TRBV28 and TRBJ2-5; D not certain. Trimming left V 2 bases short and J 2 bases short, with 3 bases between. The germline V gene encodes CDR1 MDHEN and CDR2 SYDVKM. CDR3 size: 12 residues. The CDR3 nucleotides are TGTGCCAGCAGTTTACTTCAAGAGACCCAGTACTTC. It yields the protein CASSLLQETQYF.

The chain couples TRBV28 to TRBJ2-2; D perhaps matches TRBD1 (6 bases). Per the germline V gene, CDR1 is MDHEN and CDR2 is SYDVKM. The CDR3 consists of 15 residues. Trimming pared 4 bases from V and 1 base from J, leaving 10 bases between. CDR3: CASSSSGQNTGELFF. The CDR3 DNA reads as TGTGCCAGCAGTTCATCGGGACAGAACACCGGGGAGCTGTTTTTT.

This clone was counted between two and nine times. The rearrangement joins TRBV5-4 to TRBJ2-7; 7 nucleotides align to TRBD2. Germline loops: CDR1 SGHNT, CDR2 YYREEE (reference sequence). The CDR3 is 14 amino acids. The ends lost 6 bases at V and 2 bases at J; junction bases unmatched: 8. CDR3 nucleotides: TGTGCCAGCACCAAGGGAGGGGAAACCTACGAGCAGTACTTC. This encodes CASTKGGETYEQYF.

The chain recombines TRBV28 with TRBJ2-4; TRBD2 is a possible D gene (6 bases). The germline V and J ends were trimmed by 3 bases and 1 base, with 16 bases remaining between them. The CDR3 extends over 17 amino acids. CDR1 is MDHEN, CDR2 SYDVKM, per germline. The CDR3 DNA reads as TGTGCCAGCAGTTTCCCCGAGGCCGGAGGGGCCAAAAACATTCAGTACTTC. As protein: CASSFPEAGGAKNIQYF.

On this clone: A junction end diverges from the germline sequence, so it may reflect a read error. This chain connects TRBV7-8 to TRBJ2-2; D might be TRBD1 (5 bases). CDR1 and CDR2 from the germline V gene are SGHVS and FQNEAQ. CDR3 length: 18 residues. The CDR3 DNA reads as TGTGCCAGCAGCTACGATATCGGACACGGATGGAACATCGGGGAGCTGTTTTTT. This translates into CASSYDIGHGWNIGELFF.

This clone was observed a few times. V and J are TRBV6-5 and TRBJ2-3; maybe TRBD2 (6 bases). The CDR3 extends over 13 amino acids. Germline V gene lookup returns CDR1 MNHEY and CDR2 SVGAGI. V dropped 10 bases and J dropped 0 bases, with 11 bases sitting between them. The CDR3 spells CATRDSSTDTQYF. CDR3 nucleotide sequence: TGTGCCACCAGGGACTCTAGCACAGATACGCAGTATTTT.

This clone has only one observation. The rearrangement links TRBV18 to TRBJ1-2; 7 nucleotides align to TRBD1. This CDR3 region has 15 residues. Germline trimming cut 3 bases from V and 1 base from J; bases unmatched to any gene: 5. CDR1 and CDR2 from the germline V gene are KGHSH and LQKENI. The CDR3 region is CASSPQTGNNYGYTF. The CDR3 nucleotides are TGTGCCAGCTCACCCCAGACAGGGAATAACTATGGCTACACCTTC. The whole variable domain, filled in from reference TRBV18 and TRBJ1-2, reads NAGVMQNPRHLVRRRGQEARLRCSPMKGHSHVYWYRQLPEEGLKFMVYLQKENIIDESGMPKERFSAEFPKEGPSILRIQQVVRGDSAAYFCASSPQTGNNYGYTFGSGTRLTVV.

The rearrangement uses TRBV6-5 and TRBJ1-2, with 9 bases identical to TRBD1. The CDR3 is 15 amino acids. Per germline, CDR1 MNHEY and CDR2 SVGAGI. Losses at the gene ends were 4 bases for V and 5 bases for J; bases not matched to a gene: 8. The CDR3 sequence: CASSLLGQGIYGYTF. The CDR3 nucleotides read TGTGCCAGCAGTTTACTAGGACAGGGGATTTATGGCTACACCTTC.

The V gene is TRBV14, the J gene TRBJ2-7; 9 nucleotides line up with TRBD1. Trimming cost V 3 bases and J 9 bases; bases outside gene matches: 12. The CDR3 is 15 residues long. Germline CDR1 SGHDN, CDR2 FVKESK. The DNA for the CDR3 is TGTGCCAGCAGCCAGGTTACCGGGACAGGGTTTGGGCAGTACTTC. This sequence encodes CASSQVTGTGFGQYF.

The chain is built from TRBV6-1 and TRBJ1-1; D not resolved. Germline CDR1 reads MNHNS; CDR2 reads SASEGT. V lost 0 bases to trimming and J lost 7 bases, with 9 bases between them. The CDR3 totals 13 residues. In DNA form, the CDR3 reads TGTGCCAGCAGTGAAGCGTGGGCGTTTGAAGCTTTCTTT. This sequence encodes CASSEAWAFEAFF.